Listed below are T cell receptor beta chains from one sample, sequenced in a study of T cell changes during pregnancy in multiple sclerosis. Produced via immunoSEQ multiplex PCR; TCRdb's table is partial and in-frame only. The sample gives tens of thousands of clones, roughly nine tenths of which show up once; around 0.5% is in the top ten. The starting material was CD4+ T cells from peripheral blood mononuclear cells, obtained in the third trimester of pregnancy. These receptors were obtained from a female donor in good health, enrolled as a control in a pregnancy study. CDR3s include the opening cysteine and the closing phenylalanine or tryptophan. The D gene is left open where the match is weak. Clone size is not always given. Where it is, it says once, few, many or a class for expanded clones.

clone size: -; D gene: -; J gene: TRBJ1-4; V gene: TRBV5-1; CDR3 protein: CASSPGSATNEKLFF
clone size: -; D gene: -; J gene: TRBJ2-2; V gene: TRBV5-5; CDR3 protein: CASSPPPGGTGELFF
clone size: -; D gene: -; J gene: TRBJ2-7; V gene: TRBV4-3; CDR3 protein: CASSREYTSSEQYF
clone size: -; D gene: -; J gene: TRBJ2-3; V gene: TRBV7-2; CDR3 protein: CASSLGGVRDTQYF
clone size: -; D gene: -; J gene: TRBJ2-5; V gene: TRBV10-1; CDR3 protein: CASSVSGAGGTQYF
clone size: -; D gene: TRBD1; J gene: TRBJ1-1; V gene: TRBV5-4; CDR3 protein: CASKSDRANTEAFF
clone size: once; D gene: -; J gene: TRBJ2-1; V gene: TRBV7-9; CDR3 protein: CASSLGTHRAHEQFF
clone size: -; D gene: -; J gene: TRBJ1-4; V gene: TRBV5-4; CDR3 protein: CASSADRVNEKLFF
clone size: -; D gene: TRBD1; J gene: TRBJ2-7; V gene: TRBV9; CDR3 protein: CASSPGQTYYYEQYF
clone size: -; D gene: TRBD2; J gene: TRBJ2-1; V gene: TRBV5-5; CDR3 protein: CASSLGGRSGYNEQFF
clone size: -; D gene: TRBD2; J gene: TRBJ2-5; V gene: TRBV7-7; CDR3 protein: CASSLGTGGPQETQYF
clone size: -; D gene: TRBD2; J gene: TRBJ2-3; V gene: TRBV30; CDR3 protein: CAWSAGGWDTQYF
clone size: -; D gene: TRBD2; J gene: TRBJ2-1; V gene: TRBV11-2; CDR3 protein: CASSFSSGVNEQFF
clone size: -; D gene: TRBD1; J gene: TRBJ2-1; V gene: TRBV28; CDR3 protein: CASRATGGRGNEQFF
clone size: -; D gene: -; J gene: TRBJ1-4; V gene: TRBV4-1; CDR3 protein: CASSQGTVATNEKLFF
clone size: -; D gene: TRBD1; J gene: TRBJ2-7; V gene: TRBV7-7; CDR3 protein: CASSLGPPGQGYEQYF
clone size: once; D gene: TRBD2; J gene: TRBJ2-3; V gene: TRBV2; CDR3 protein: CASSATSGGPHRTDTQYF
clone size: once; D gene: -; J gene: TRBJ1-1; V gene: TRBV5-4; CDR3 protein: CASSLVGGLNTEAFF
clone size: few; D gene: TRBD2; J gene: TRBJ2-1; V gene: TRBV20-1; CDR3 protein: CSARTSDEQFF
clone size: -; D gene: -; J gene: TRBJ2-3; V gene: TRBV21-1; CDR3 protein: CASSNRGQGVDLGPSGTRTDTQYF
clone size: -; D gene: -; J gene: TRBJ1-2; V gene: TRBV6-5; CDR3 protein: CATHRTNYGYTF
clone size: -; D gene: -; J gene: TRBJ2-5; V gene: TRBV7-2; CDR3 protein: CASSRAGGRVETQYF
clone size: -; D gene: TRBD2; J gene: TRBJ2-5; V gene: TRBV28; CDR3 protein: CASSIPGLAGLETQYF
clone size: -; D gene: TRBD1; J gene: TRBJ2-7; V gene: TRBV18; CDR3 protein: CASSPDRDLEQYF
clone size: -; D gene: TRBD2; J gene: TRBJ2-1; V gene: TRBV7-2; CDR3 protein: CASSLTLAGSYNEQFF
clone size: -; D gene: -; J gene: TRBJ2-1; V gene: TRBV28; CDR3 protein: CASSFPGNEQFF
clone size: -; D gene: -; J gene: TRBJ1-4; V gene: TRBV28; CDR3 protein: CASRDAGGSSGEKLFF
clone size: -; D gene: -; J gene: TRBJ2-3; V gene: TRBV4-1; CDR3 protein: CASSQGQLASADTQYF
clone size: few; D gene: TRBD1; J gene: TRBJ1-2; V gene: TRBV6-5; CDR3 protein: CASSLTGPTFYGYTF
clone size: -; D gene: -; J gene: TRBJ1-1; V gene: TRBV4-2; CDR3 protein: CASSLGGLGTEAFF
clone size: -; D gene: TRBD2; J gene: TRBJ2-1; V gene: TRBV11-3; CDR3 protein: CASSLDAGLAGNEQFF
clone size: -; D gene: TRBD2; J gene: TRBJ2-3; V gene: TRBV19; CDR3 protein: CASSTGLAGLGQYF